The clone carrying this T cell receptor (beta chain) was seen a handful of times. The data were taken from a study of T cell clones after liver transplantation. Study information: Tolerant meant at least one year fully off immunosuppression without liver enzymes above twice normal. Samples came pre-transplant, pre-randomization before withdrawal, and post-randomization after withdrawal ended.

The data were produced by immunoSEQ multiplex PCR, yet TCRdb's version contains in-frame clones alone and is incomplete. This repertoire shows 49,000 or so clones, roughly 70% found once; its top ten account for around 9.4%. CD3+CD4+ and CD3+CD8+ cells were FACS-sorted from thawed unstimulated PBMCs. The TCR comes from a human patient who received a liver transplant. A share of the T cells may be of graft donor origin. The sample here was CD4+ T cells from blood, taken less than 70 months after liver transplant.

This chain's CDR3 is CASSQVERGYTDTQYF. CDR3 DNA: TGTGCCAGCAGCCAAGTGGAAAGGGGATACACAGATACGCAGTATTTT. The chain is built from TRBV14 and TRBJ2-3, with D maybe TRBD1 (5 bases). This CDR3 is 16 amino acids long. CDR1 and CDR2 (germline): SGHDN, FVKESK. Trimming cost V 1 base and J 2 bases, with 13 bases left between them. The complete variable domain, with remaining parts taken from reference TRBV14 and TRBJ2-3, reads EAGVTQFPSHSVIEKGQTVTLRCDPISGHDNLYWYRRVMGKEIKFLLHFVKESKQDESGMPNNRFLAERTGGTYSTLKVQPAELEDSGVYFCASSQVERGYTDTQYFGPGTRLTVL.